This TCR beta chain is drawn from a study of T cell repertoires in cytomegalovirus infection. Study-wide results and caveats: It was HLA-C-restricted CMV-specific TCR beta clonotypes that dominated the response ex vivo.

TCRdb ran MiXCR on the reads and lists one entry per CDR3 protein. Of about 230,000 distinct CDR3 sequences detected, approximately 6.7% appear once; the ten largest clones hold about 6%. There are many counts of this clonotype. Its matching antigen is unknown. This clonotype was sampled from a human donor in good health (CMV status not recorded). Some clones in this sample may be carry-over from other donors' samples. Material: PBMCs.

The CDR3 region is CASSQGRRGGSLGYNEQFF. The CDR3 nucleotides read TGTGCCAGCAGCCAAGGACGGCGGGGGGGTTCCCTCGGATACAATGAGCAGTTCTTC. The rearrangement joins TRBV4-2 to TRBJ2-1; 9 bases are a match to TRBD2. This CDR3 spans 19 amino acids. V dropped 1 base and J dropped 4; count of bases not matched to a gene: 14. Germline CDR1 is LGHNA and CDR2 is YNFKEQ.